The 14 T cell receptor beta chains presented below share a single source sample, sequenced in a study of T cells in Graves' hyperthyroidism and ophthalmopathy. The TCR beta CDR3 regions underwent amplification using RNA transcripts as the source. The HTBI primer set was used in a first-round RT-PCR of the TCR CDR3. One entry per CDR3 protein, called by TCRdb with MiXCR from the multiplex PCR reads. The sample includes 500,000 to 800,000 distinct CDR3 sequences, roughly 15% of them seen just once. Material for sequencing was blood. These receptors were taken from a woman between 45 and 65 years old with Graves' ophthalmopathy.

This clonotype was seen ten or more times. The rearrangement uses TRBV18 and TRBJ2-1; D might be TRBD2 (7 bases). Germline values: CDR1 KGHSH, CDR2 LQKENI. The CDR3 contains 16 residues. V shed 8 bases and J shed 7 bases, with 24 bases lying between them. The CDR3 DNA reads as TGTGCCAGCCCCCCCCCGGGGGCGGGAGCGCTTAATGAGCAGTTCTTC. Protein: CASPPPGAGALNEQFF.

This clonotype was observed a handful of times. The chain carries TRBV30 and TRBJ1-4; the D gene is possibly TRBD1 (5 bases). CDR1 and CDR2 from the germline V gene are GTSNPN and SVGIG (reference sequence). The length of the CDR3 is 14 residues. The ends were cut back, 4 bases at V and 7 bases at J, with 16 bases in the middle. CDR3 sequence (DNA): TGTGCCTGGACCACCCGTATGGGGGGTGAAAAACTGTTTTTT. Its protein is CAWTTRMGGEKLFF.

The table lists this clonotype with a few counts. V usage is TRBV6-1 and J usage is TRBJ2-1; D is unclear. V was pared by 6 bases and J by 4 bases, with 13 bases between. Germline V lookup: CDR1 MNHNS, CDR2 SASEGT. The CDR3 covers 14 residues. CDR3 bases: TGTGCCAGCAGGAAGGGCGGATATTACAATGAGCAGTTCTTC. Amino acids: CASRKGGYYNEQFF.

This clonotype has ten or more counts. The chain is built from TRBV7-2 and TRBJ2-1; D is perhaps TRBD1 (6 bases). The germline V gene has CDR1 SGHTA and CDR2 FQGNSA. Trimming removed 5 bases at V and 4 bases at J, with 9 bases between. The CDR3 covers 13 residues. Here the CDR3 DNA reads TGTGCCAGCAGCCGACAGGTTTACAATGAGCAGTTCTTC. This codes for CASSRQVYNEQFF.

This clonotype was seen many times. The CDR3 region is CASRPGGTLNTEAFF. The DNA of the CDR3 is TGTGCCAGCAGGCCCGGGGGGACACTGAACACTGAAGCTTTCTTT. The rearrangement links TRBV6-1 to TRBJ1-1; tentative D call: TRBD1 (6 bases). This CDR3 contains 15 residues. V was pared by 6 bases and J by 0 bases, with 14 bases between. CDR1 and CDR2 from the germline V gene are MNHNS and SASEGT.

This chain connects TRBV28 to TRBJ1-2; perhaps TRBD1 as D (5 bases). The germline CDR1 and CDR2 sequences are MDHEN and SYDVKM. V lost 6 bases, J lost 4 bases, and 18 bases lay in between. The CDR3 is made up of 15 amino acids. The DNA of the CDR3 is TGTGCCAGCAGGGGACCGGGGGTTTTGGGCTATGGCTACACCTTC. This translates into CASRGPGVLGYGYTF.

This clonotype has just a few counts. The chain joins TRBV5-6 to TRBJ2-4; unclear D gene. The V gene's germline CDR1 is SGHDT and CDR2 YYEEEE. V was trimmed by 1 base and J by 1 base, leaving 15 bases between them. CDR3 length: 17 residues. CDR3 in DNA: TGTGCCAGCAGCTTGACTCTGGCTAATCCGGCCAAAAACATTCAGTACTTC. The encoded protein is CASSLTLANPAKNIQYF.

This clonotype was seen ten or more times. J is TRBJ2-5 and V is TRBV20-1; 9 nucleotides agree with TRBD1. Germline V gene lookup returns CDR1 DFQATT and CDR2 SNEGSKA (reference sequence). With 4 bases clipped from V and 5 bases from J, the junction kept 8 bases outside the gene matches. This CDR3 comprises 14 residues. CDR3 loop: CSAISTGGAETQYF. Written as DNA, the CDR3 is TGCAGTGCTATCTCTACAGGGGGCGCGGAGACCCAGTACTTC.

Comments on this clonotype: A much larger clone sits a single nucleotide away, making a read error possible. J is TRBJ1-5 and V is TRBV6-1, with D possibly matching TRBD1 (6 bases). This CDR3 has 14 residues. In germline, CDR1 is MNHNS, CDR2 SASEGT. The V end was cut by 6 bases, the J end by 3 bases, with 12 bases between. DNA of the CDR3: TGTGCCAGCAGCAACCGGGACACCAATCAGCCCCAGCATTTT. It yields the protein CASSNRDTNQPQHF.

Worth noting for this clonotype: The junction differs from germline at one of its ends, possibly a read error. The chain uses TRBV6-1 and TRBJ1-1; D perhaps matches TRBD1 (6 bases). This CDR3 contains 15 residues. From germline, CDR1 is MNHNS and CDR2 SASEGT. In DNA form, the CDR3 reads TGTGTCAGCAGTCCTAGGACAGATTTGAACACTGAAGCTTTCTTT. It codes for CVSSPRTDLNTEAFF.

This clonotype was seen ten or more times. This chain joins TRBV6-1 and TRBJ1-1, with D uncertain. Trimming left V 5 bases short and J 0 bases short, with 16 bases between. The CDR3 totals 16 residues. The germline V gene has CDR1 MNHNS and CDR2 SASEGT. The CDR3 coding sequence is TGTGCCAGCAGTAGAAGGGATGTAGGGATGAACACTGAAGCTTTCTTT. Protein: CASSRRDVGMNTEAFF.

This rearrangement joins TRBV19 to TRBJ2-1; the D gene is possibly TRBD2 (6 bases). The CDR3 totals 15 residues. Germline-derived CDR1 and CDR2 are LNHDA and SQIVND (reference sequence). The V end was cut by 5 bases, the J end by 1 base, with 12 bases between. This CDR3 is CASSRAGRSYNEQFF. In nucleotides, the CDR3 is TGTGCCAGTAGTCGGGCGGGACGGTCCTACAATGAGCAGTTCTTC.

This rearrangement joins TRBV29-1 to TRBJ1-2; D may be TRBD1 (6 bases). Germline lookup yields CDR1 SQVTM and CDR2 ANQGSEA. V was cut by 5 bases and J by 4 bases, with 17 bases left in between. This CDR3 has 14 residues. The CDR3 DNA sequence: TGCAGCGTTCCCAAAACAGGGCTCTCCTATGGCTACACCTTC. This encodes CSVPKTGLSYGYTF.

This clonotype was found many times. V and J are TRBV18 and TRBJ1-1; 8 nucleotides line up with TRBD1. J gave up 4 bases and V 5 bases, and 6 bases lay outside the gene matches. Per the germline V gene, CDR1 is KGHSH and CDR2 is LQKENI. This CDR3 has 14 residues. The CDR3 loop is CASSEQGGGTEAFF. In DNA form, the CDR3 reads TGTGCCAGCTCAGAACAGGGGGGCGGCACTGAAGCTTTCTTT.